What follows describes a single T cell receptor (beta chain). Per germline, CDR1 SQVTM and CDR2 ANQGSEA. Germline trimming cut 2 bases from V and 9 bases from J; bases unmatched to any gene: 8. The CDR3 spans 14 residues. The data belong to a study of T-cell reconstitution after alpha-beta-depleted transplantation in children. For TCRbeta, the library was prepared with unique molecular identifiers. TCRdb analysed the PCR reads with MiXCR anew, one entry per CDR3 protein. The repertoire has roughly 500,000 distinct CDR3 sequences, 32% of them found once; the top ten carry about 2.3%. Sequences were derived from PBMCs from the stem cell graft donor, sampled from the stem cell graft. The chain uses TRBV29-1 and TRBJ2-1, with 9 bases lining up with TRBD2. This receptor was identified in a human donor who donated a stem cell graft to a child with aplastic anemia. This CDR3 reads CSVETAGGPPEQFF. CDR3 sequence (DNA): TGCAGCGTTGAAACTGCGGGAGGGCCACCTGAGCAGTTCTTC.